A selection of T cell receptor beta chains follows, all from one sample in a study of T cells expressing NK-cell markers. TCRdb reprocessed the 5' RACE reads, keeping one entry per CDR3 protein, no DNA. The sample has a few hundred thousand distinct CDR3 sequences. Sequenced sample: blood T cells: a sorted CD56 or NKG2C T cell subset, CD4+ or CD8+ T cells, or bulk PBMC T cells (not recorded which). The receptors shown here come from a man aged 18 to 70 in good health. CDR3s include the opening cysteine and the closing phenylalanine or tryptophan. Fields, in order: J gene, V gene, CDR3 protein.

J: TRBJ2-7; V: TRBV20-1; CDR3: CSARAGQGAGEQYF
J: TRBJ2-2; V: TRBV5-1; CDR3: CASSLGLAGGLNTGELFF
J: TRBJ2-7; V: TRBV7-2; CDR3: CASSPILGGTTYEQYF
J: TRBJ2-3; V: TRBV29-1; CDR3: CSVRTTTDTQYF
J: TRBJ1-4; V: TRBV5-1; CDR3: CASRDNTATNEKLFF
J: TRBJ2-1; V: TRBV11-2; CDR3: CASSLQQGGYNEQFF
J: TRBJ1-2; V: TRBV7-9; CDR3: CASSIGTGNFYGYTF
J: TRBJ2-5; V: TRBV2; CDR3: CASSGEGTGQRETQYF
J: TRBJ2-7; V: TRBV27; CDR3: CASSSPRGGVKREQYF
J: TRBJ2-7; V: TRBV6-1; CDR3: CASTRAGESYEQYF
J: TRBJ1-5; V: TRBV28; CDR3: CASSLSRQPYSNQPQHF
J: TRBJ1-2; V: TRBV2; CDR3: CASSPTGTGNYGYTF
J: TRBJ2-5; V: TRBV12-3/TRBV12-4; CDR3: CASSFSGTSGGKKTQYF
J: TRBJ2-3; V: TRBV12-3/TRBV12-4; CDR3: CASSQSSPDTQYF
J: TRBJ2-2; V: TRBV3-1; CDR3: CASSQGSTSGNGELFF
J: TRBJ1-3; V: TRBV7-3; CDR3: CASSLTPGTGGGNTIYF
J: TRBJ2-1; V: TRBV20-1; CDR3: CSASGLAFSSYNEQFF
J: TRBJ2-2; V: TRBV5-1; CDR3: CASVKDSYTGELFF
J: TRBJ2-7; V: TRBV5-1; CDR3: CASSYGAEANEQYF
J: TRBJ2-1; V: TRBV7-8; CDR3: CASATGGGPINEQFF
J: TRBJ2-2; V: TRBV30; CDR3: CAWSVNAGLSRGELFF
J: TRBJ1-4; V: TRBV7-8; CDR3: CASSLNSLMEKLFF
J: TRBJ2-5; V: TRBV5-1; CDR3: CASSSSGQRVETQYF
J: TRBJ2-2; V: TRBV12-3/TRBV12-4; CDR3: CASSFIRGLAGYANTGELFF
J: TRBJ2-7; V: TRBV6-1; CDR3: CASSEWTGDTYEQYF
J: TRBJ2-1; V: TRBV27; CDR3: CASRPGGASGNEQFF
J: TRBJ2-3; V: TRBV11-2; CDR3: CASRQRPQGATDTQYF
J: TRBJ2-5; V: TRBV9; CDR3: CASPIRGTEETQYF
J: TRBJ2-4; V: TRBV20-1; CDR3: CSAGTTSPKNIQYF